This T cell receptor beta chain is from a study of PD-1 blockade in classical Hodgkin lymphoma. Time point noted: cycle 4 day 1 (C4D1), after more than five weeks of nivolumab. All the patients suffered relapse after autologous stem cell transplantation, and brentuximab vedotin exposure differed. There are 16 residues in the CDR3. J lost 7 bases, V lost 4 bases, and 11 bases had no gene match. CDR1 and CDR2 from the germline V gene are SGHDT and YYEEEE. Only in-frame clones appear in the TCRdb table, and some are missing; sequencing was by immunoSEQ multiplex PCR. The profile covers approximately 89,000 clones, with 65% to 85% appearing a single time and 15% to 20% taken by the ten largest.

The starting material was peripheral blood mononuclear cells (PBMCs), obtained before the fourth cycle of nivolumab. V and J are TRBV5-6 and TRBJ2-1; TRBD1 agrees at 10 bases. This TCR was recovered from a human donor with classical Hodgkin lymphoma. This CDR3 is CASSPDPGQGRNEQFF. The CDR3 coding sequence is TGTGCCAGCAGCCCTGATCCGGGACAGGGGAGGAATGAGCAGTTCTTC.